This TCR beta chain is drawn from a study of T-cell memory formation after mild COVID-19. Trimming took 6 bases from V and 5 from J, leaving 17 bases between them. CDR1 DFQATT and CDR2 SNEGSKA come from the germline V gene (reference sequence). The length of the CDR3 is 15 residues. This clonotype was observed a handful of times. TCRdb reprocessed the 5' RACE reads via MiXCR and lists one record per CDR3 protein. The data hold approximately 390,000 distinct CDR3 sequences, with approximately 16% observed a single time. The TCR sequence derives from a man between 18 and 29 years old who had mild COVID-19 (a few samples of this study predate the infection). Cell type and time point are not known. The sample was PBMCs or a T cell subset sorted from them (not recorded which). The chain joins TRBV20-1 to TRBJ1-6; D gene ambiguous. The CDR3 reads CSAGSDGRHNSPLHF. The CDR3, as DNA: TGCAGTGCAGGATCTGACGGAAGGCATAATTCACCCCTCCACTTT.